This T cell receptor (beta chain) originates from a study of vaccination and CD4 T cells after COVID-19. Study details: Participants were given two doses of BNT162b2 or mRNA-1273 vaccine. Post-vaccination specimens were collected at a median of about 70 days following dose two (range 14 to 241).

The Oncomine TCR Beta short-read assay sequenced DNA from cultured CD4+ T cells. Each CDR3 protein is one row after TCRdb ran MiXCR on the PCR reads. The sample yields roughly 1,900 distinct CDR3 sequences, less than 20% seen once. Treatment described: approximately nine-day PBMC culture with coronavirus spike peptide pools or control peptides (ViraFEST assay). One should note that the unexposed donor's CD4+ T cells were collected before the COVID-19 pandemic (2011-2018). Before TCRs were sequenced, ViraFEST expanded antigen-specific T cells with peptide pools. Negative-selection isolation of CD4+ T cells was performed after 10 to 11 days of culture. Germline lookup yields CDR1 SGHTA and CDR2 FQGTGA. V lost 5 bases and J lost 4; bases outside the gene matches: 4. The CDR3 sequence is 13 residues long. This clonotype is termed medium-sized. Its matching antigen is unknown.

The TCR originated in a human donor in good health. Material: CD4+ T cells from blood, cultured in vitro. The chain has TRBV7-3 and TRBJ2-5, with 7 bases matching TRBD1. This CDR3 reads CASSTGAAETQYF. DNA for the CDR3: TGTGCCAGCAGCACAGGGGCAGCAGAGACCCAGTACTTC.